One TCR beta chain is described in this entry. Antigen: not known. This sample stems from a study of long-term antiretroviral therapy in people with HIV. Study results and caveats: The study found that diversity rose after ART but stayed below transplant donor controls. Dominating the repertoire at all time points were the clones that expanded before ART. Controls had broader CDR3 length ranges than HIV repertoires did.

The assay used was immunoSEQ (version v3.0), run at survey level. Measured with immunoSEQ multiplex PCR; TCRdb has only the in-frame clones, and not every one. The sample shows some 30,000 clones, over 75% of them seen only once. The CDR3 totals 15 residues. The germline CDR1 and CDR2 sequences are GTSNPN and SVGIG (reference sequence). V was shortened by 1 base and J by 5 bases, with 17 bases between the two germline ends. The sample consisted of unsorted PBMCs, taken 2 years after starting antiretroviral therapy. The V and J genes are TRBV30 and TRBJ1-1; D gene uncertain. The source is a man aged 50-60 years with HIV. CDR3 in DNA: TGTGCCTGGAGTGGGAGGGTGGATGGAAGGACTGAAGCTTTCTTT. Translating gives CAWSGRVDGRTEAFF.